Described below is a single T cell receptor beta chain sequence and its context. Relative to its sample, this clonotype is medium-sized (0.01 to 0.1%). Its cognate antigen has yet to be identified. No much larger clone exists at a distance of one base, and base qualities are not known. The receptor library was made with 5' RACE. TCRdb records NextSeq 500 as the sequencer. Unique molecular identifiers were attached to individual cDNA molecules in the TCR library protocol so that sequencing error and PCR bias could be corrected. Both TCR alpha and beta chains were sequenced, and tight co-correlation was observed between alpha and beta sequence abundances in each sample. The original pipeline was this. V gene, J gene and CDR3 annotation of TCR sequences was performed with Decombinator V4. TCRs were defined as expanded if a significant change between any two time points was detected under a Poisson model with p below 0.0001. TCR abundances were normalised to the total number of TCRs sequenced per sample and expressed as counts per million. MAIT TCRs were defined by TRAV1-2 paired with TRAJ12, TRAJ20 or TRAJ33, and iNKT TCRs by TRAV10 paired with TRAJ18. VDJdb, accessed on 1 November 2021, was searched for TCRs annotated for CMV, EBV and SARS-CoV-2, and TCRs annotated for more than one antigen were excluded. TCRdb ran its own pipeline on the public reads, namely fastp trimming at Q25 and MiXCR clone calling, and kept in-frame beta chains. Here each entry gathers all rows of one CDR3 protein and keeps the most common genes and DNA. These V and J calls derive from TCRdb rather than the authors' analysis. In all, the sample holds fewer than 65,000 distinct CDR3 sequences, and roughly 8.8% of those were seen once. The ten most abundant clones make up around 20% of the sample.

These data belong to a study of early T cells in non-severe SARS-CoV-2 infection (dated by TCRdb to about 2021). Study-wide context: Bulk RNA from unsorted whole blood was used for TCR sequencing, so alpha and beta chains could not be paired.

A case-control design nested within a healthcare worker cohort in London, UK, was used, with weekly nasopharyngeal swab PCR tests and blood sampling performed. Healthcare workers were enrolled in the week of the UK lockdown, from 23 to 31 March 2020, and were followed every week for up to roughly 15 weeks. The germline ends are 20 bases apart after V is trimmed by 8 bases and J by 7 bases. The CDR3 has 14 amino acids, counting the end cysteine and phenylalanine. Kept here is only the CDR3 DNA, which spans 42 bases and is read in frame from base 1. Via the germline V gene (reference sequence), CDR1 is LGHDT and CDR2 YNNKEL. Broader findings and caveats from the paper: VDJdb matching was skewed toward anti-spike CD8 responses and likely underestimated virus-specific expansions by missing private and CD4 specificities.

The chain is encoded by TRBV3-1 joined to TRBJ1-1; D gene: possibly TRBD1, on 5 matching bases. This clonotype was obtained from an adult who was a healthcare worker with PCR-confirmed SARS-CoV-2 infection or an uninfected control (not recorded which). The sample taken for sequencing was whole blood. The CDR3 in this case is CASSPGDWSGEAFF. The sequence in DNA is TGTGCCAGCTCACCGGGGGATTGGAGTGGTGAAGCTTTCTTT. Reference TRBV3-1 and TRBJ1-1 proteins supply the regions before and after the CDR3; the full variable domain is: DTAVSQTPKYLVTQMGNDKSIKCEQNLGHDTMYWYKQDSKKFLKIMFSYNNKELIINETVPNRFSPKSPDKAHLNLHINSLELGDSAVYFCASSPGDWSGEAFFGQGTRLTVV.